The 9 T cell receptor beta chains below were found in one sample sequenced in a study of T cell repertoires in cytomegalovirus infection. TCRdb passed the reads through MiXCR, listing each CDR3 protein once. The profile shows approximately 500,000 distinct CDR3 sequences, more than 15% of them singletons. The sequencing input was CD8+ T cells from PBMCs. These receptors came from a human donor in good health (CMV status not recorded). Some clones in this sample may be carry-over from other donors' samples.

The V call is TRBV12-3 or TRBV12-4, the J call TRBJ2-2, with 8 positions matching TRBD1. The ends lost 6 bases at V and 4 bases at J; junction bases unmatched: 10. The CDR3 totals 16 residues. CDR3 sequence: CASRLRRTGPTGELFF. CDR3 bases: TGTGCCAGCAGACTTCGCCGGACAGGGCCCACCGGGGAGCTGTTTTTT.

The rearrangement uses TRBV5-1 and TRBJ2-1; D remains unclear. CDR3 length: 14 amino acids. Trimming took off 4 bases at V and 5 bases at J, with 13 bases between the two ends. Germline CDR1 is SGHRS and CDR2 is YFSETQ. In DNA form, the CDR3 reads TGCGCCAGCAGCCTCGTACGGGTAAACAATGAGCAGTTCTTC. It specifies CASSLVRVNNEQFF.

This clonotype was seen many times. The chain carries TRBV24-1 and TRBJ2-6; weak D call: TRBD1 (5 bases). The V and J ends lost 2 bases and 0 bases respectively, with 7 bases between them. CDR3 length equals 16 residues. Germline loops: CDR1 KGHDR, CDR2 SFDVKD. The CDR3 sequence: CATSDWGLSGANVLTF. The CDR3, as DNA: TGTGCCACCAGTGATTGGGGCCTCTCTGGGGCCAACGTCCTGACTTTC.

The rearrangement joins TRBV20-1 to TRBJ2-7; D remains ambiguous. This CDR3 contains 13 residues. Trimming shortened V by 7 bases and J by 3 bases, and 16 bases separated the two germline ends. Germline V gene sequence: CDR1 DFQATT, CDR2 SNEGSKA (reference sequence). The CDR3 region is CSVKPGSGYEQYF. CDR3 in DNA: TGCAGTGTGAAGCCCGGGTCGGGCTACGAGCAGTACTTC.

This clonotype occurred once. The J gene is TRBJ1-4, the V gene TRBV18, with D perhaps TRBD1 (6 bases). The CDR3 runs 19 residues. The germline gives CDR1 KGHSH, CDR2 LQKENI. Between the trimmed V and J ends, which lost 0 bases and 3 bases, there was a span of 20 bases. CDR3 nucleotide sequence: TGTGCCAGCTCACCACCAGTAGGGGGTGATGGCTCGGCTAATGAAAAACTGTTTTTT. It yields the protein CASSPPVGGDGSANEKLFF. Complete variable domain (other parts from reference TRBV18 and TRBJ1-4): NAGVMQNPRHLVRRRGQEARLRCSPMKGHSHVYWYRQLPEEGLKFMVYLQKENIIDESGMPKERFSAEFPKEGPSILRIQQVVRGDSAAYFCASSPPVGGDGSANEKLFFGSGTQLSVL.

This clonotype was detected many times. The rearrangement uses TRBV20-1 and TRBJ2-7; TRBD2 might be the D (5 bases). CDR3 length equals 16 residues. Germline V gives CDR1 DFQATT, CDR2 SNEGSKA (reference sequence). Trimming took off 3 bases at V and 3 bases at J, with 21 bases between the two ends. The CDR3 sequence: CSAREALGGPDYEQYF. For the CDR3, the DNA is TGCAGTGCTAGGGAGGCGCTTGGCGGCCCAGACTACGAGCAGTACTTC.

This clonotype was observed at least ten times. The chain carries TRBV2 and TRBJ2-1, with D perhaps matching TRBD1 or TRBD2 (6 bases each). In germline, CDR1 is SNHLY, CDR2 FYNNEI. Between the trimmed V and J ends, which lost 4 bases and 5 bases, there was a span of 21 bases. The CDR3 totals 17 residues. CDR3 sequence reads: CASSVVSGAHMDNEQFF. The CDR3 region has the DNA TGTGCCAGCAGTGTCGTGTCGGGGGCCCATATGGACAATGAGCAGTTCTTC.

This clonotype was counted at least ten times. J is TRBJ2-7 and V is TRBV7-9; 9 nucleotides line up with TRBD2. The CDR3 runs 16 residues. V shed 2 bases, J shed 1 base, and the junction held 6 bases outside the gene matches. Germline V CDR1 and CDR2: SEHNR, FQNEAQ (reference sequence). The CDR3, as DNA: TGTGCCAGCAGCTTATCCTTAGCGGGAGCGTCCTACGAGCAGTACTTC. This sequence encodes CASSLSLAGASYEQYF.

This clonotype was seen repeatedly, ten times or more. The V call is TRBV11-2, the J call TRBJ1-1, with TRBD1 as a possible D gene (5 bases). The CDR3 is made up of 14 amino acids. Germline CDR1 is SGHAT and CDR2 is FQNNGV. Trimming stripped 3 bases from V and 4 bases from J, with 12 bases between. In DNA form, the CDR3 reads TGTGCCAGCAGCTTGGGGGGATCCGTCACTGAAGCTTTCTTT. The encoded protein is CASSLGGSVTEAFF.